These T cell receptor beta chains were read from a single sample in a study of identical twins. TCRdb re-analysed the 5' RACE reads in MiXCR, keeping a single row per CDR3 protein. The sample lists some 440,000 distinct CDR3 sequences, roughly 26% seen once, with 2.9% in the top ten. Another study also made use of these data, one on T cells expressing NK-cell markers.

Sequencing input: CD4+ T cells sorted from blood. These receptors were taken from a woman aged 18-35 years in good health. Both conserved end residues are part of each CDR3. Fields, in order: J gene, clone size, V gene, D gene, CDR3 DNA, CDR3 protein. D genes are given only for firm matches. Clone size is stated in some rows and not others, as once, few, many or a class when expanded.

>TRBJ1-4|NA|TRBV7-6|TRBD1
TGTGCCAGCAGTCACTTCGGACAGGCCGAGCAGTTTTTT
CASSHFGQAEQFF
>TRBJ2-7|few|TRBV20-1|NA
TGCAGTGCTAGAAGCGGAAACTCCTACGAGCAGTACTTC
CSARSGNSYEQYF
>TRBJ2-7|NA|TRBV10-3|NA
TGTGCCATCACGGGCATCTACGAGCAGTACTTC
CAITGIYEQYF
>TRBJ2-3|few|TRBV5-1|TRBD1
TGCGCCAGCAGCGTTAGCAGCCGGGACAGGGCCCCAGATACGCAGTATTTT
CASSVSSRDRAPDTQYF
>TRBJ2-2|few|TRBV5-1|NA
TGCGCCAGCAGCTTGGGGAGTAGCGCAAACACCGGGGAGCTGTTTTTT
CASSLGSSANTGELFF
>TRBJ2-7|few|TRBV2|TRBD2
TGTGCCAGCAGTCAGGCTAGCGGGGGTCCCTACGAGCAGTACTTC
CASSQASGGPYEQYF
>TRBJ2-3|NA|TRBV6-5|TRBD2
TGTGCCAGCAGTTACTACCGGACTAGCGGGCGCACAGATACGCAGTATTTT
CASSYYRTSGRTDTQYF
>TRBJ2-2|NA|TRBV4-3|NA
TGCGCCAGCAGCCAAGCCAGGGTGGCCGGGGAGCTGTTTTTT
CASSQARVAGELFF
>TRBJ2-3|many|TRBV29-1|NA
TGCAGCGCTGGACCACCGGCGGCAGATACGCAGTATTTT
CSAGPPAADTQYF
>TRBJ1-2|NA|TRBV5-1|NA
TGCGCCAGCAGCCCCGGGACCTTAAATGGGGGCTACACCTTC
CASSPGTLNGGYTF
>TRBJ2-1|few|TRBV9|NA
TGTGCCAGCAGCGTAGGGCGGTCAAATGAGCAGTTCTTC
CASSVGRSNEQFF
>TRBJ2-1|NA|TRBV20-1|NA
TGCAGTGCTAGAGATGCGAGCGGGCCTAGCTACAATGAGCAGTTCTTC
CSARDASGPSYNEQFF
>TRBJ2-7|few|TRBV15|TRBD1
TGTGCCACCAGCACGATGGACAGGGACTACGAGCAGTACTTC
CATSTMDRDYEQYF
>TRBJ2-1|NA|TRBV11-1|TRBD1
TGTGCCAGCAGCTTTCCAGGGGGAGAGTCGGCTGAGCAGTTCTTC
CASSFPGGESAEQFF
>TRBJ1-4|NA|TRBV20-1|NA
TGCAGTGCTAGACGCCTCGGGGCAACTAATGAAAAACTGTTTTTT
CSARRLGATNEKLFF
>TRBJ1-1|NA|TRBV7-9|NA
TGTGCCAGCAGCGCCCAGTCGCACACTGAAGCTTTCTTT
CASSAQSHTEAFF
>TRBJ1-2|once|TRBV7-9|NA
TGTGCCAGCAGCTTATCCACAGGCGTCGGGGAAGGCTACACCTTC
CASSLSTGVGEGYTF
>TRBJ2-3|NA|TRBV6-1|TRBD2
TGTGCCAGCACCCAGGGGACTAGTCACACAGATACGCAGTATTTT
CASTQGTSHTDTQYF
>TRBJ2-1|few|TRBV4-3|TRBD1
TGCGCCAGCAGCCAAGCCTGGGGACAGGGGTTTCATGAGCAGTTCTTC
CASSQAWGQGFHEQFF
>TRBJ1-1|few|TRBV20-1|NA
TGCAGTGCTAGCCGCCGGGTCACCACTGAAGCTTTCTTT
CSASRRVTTEAFF
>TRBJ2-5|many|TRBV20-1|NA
TGCAGTGTACCCGGTCGGGGGAGTGAGACCCAGTACTTC
CSVPGRGSETQYF
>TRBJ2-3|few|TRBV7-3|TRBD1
TGTGCCAGCAGCAAAATTGAAACAGGGGGCTTAGATACGCAGTATTTT
CASSKIETGGLDTQYF
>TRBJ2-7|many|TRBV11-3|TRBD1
TGTGCCAGCGGCCACATCTACGGACAGGGAAACGAACCCTACGAGCAGTACTTC
CASGHIYGQGNEPYEQYF
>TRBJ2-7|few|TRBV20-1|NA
TGCAGTGTGTCGGCAGCCTACGAGCAGTACTTC
CSVSAAYEQYF
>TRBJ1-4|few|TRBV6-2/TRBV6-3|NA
TGTGCCAGCAGGGGGGACGGGACTAATGAAAAACTGTTTTTT
CASRGDGTNEKLFF
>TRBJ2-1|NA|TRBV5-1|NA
TGCGCCACAGCAGAAGGGGGGAGCTCCTACAATGAGCAGTTCTTC
CATAEGGSSYNEQFF